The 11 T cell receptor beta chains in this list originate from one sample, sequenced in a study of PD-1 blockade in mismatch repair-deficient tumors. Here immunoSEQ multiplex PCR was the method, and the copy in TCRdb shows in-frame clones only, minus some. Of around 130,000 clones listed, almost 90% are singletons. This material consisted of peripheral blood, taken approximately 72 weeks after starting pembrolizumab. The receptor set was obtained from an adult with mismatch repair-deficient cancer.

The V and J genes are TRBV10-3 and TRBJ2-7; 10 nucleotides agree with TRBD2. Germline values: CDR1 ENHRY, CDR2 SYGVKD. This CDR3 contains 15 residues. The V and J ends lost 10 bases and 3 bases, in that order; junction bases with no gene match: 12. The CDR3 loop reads CATLGTSGENYEQYF. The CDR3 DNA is TGTGCCACCCTAGGAACTAGCGGGGAGAACTACGAGCAGTACTTC.

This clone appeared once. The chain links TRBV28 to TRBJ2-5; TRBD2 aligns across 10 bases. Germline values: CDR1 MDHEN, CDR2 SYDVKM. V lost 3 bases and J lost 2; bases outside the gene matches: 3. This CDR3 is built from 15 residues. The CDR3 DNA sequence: TGTGCCAGCAGTTTGGGACTAGCGCCGCAAGAGACCCAGTACTTC. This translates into CASSLGLAPQETQYF.

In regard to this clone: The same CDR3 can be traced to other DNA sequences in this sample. CDR3 sequence reads: CASSIVGSNQPQHF. CDR3 DNA: TGTGCCAGTAGTATAGTCGGCAGTAATCAGCCCCAGCATTTT. This chain connects TRBV19 to TRBJ1-5; no clear D gene. Germline-derived CDR1 and CDR2 are LNHDA and SQIVND (reference sequence). The CDR3 spans 14 residues. The V and J ends lost 1 base and 4 bases respectively, with 8 bases between them.

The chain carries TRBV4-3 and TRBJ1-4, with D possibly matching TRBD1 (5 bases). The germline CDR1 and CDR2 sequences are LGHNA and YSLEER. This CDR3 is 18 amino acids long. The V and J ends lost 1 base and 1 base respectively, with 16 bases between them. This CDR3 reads CASSQVPGYLKTNEKLFF. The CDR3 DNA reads TGCGCCAGCAGCCAAGTCCCAGGGTACCTCAAAACTAATGAAAAACTGTTTTTT.

The CDR3 coding sequence is TGTGCCAGCAGTTACTCTACTATGTCCTACGAGCAGTACTTC. Translated, it gives CASSYSTMSYEQYF. The rearrangement uses TRBV6-5 and TRBJ2-7; D remains ambiguous. Trimming cost V 0 bases and J 1 base, with 7 bases left between them. CDR3 length equals 14 residues. Germline-derived CDR1 and CDR2 are MNHEY and SVGAGI.

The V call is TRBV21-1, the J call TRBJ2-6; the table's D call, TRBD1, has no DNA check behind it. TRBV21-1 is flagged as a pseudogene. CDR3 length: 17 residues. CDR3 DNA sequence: TGTGCCAGCAGCACCAGGGGCAACCTCTCTGGGGCCAACGTCCTGACTTTC. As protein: CASSTRGNLSGANVLTF.

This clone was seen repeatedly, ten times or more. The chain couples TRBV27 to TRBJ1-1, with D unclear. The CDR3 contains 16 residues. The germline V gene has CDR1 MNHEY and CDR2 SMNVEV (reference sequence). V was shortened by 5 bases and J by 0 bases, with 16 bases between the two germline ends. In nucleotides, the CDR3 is TGTGCCAGCAGTCCTTCCGGCGGAGACATGAACACTGAAGCTTTCTTT. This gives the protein CASSPSGGDMNTEAFF.

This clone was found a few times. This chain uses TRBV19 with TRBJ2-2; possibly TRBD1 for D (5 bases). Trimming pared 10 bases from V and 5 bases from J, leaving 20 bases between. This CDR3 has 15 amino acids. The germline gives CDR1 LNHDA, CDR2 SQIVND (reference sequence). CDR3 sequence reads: CATPWGSTVTGELFF. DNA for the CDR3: TGTGCCACCCCATGGGGATCGACAGTTACCGGGGAGCTGTTTTTT.

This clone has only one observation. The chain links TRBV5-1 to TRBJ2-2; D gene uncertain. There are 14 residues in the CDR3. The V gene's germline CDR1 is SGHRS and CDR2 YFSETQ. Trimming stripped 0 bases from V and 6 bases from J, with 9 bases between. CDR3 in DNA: TGCGCCAGCAGCTTGGCCGTCTTGGCCGGGGAGCTGTTTTTT. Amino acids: CASSLAVLAGELFF. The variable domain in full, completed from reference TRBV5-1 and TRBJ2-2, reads KAGVTQTPRYLIKTRGQQVTLSCSPISGHRSVSWYQQTPGQGLQFLFEYFSETQRNKGNFPGRFSGRQFSNSRSEMNVSTLELGDSALYLCASSLAVLAGELFFGEGSRLTVL.

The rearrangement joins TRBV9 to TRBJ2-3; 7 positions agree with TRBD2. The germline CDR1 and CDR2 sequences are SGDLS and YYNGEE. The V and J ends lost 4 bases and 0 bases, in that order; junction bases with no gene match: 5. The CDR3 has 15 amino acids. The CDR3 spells CASSISGLSTDTQYF. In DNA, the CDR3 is TGTGCCAGCAGCATTAGCGGGCTGAGCACAGATACGCAGTATTTT.

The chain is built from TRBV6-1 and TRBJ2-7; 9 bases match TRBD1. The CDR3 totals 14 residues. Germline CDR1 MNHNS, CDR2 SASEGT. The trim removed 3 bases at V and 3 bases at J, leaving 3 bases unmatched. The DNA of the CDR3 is TGTGCCAGCAGTGAGGGGGACAGGGTCTACGAGCAGTACTTC. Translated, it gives CASSEGDRVYEQYF.